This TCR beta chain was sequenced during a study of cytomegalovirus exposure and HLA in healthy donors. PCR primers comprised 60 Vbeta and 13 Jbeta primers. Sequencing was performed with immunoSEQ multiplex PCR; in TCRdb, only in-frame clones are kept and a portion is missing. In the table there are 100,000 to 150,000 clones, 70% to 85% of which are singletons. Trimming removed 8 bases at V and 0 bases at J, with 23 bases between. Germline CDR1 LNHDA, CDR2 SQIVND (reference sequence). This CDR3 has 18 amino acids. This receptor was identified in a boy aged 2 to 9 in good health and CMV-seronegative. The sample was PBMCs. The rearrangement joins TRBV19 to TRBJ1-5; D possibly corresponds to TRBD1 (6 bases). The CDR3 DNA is TGTGCCAGTTCCTTCAGGCAGGGGTCCCCTTATAGCAATCAGCCCCAGCATTTT. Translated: CASSFRQGSPYSNQPQHF. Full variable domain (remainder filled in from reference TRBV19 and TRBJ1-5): DGGITQSPKYLFRKEGQNVTLSCEQNLNHDAMYWYRQDPGQGLRLIYYSQIVNDFQKGDIAEGYSVSREKKESFPLTVTSAQKNPTAFYLCASSFRQGSPYSNQPQHFGDGTRLSIL.